These T cell receptor beta chains were read from a single sample in a study of T cell changes during pregnancy in multiple sclerosis. Assay used: immunoSEQ multiplex PCR; TCRdb lists only in-frame clones, some missing. The sample contains about 48,000 clones, around 94% of which appear only once. The sample was CD4+ T cells from peripheral blood mononuclear cells, taken in the second trimester of pregnancy. These receptor sequences come from a female donor in good health, enrolled as a control in a pregnancy study. The CDR3 runs from the conserved cysteine through the conserved F or W. A D gene is named only where the DNA matches it firmly. Clone size is not always given. Where it is, it says once, few, many or a class for expanded clones.

J | V | D | size | DNA | CDR3
TRBJ2-7 | TRBV11-1 | TRBD1 | . | TGTGCCAGCAGGGATGACAGGGATAAGGGGTACGAGCAGTACTTC | CASRDDRDKGYEQYF
TRBJ2-3 | TRBV5-6 | . | . | TGTGCCAGCAGCGGACTTGGACTGGGTACGCAGTATTTT | CASSGLGLGTQYF
TRBJ2-3 | TRBV27 | TRBD2 | once | TGTGCCAGCCGTTGGGGGACTAGCGGGACGGATACGCAGTATTTT | CASRWGTSGTDTQYF
TRBJ2-7 | TRBV6-5 | . | . | TGTGCCAGCAGTTACGGAGGGGTTCCCTACGAGCAGTACTTC | CASSYGGVPYEQYF
TRBJ2-7 | TRBV9 | . | . | TGTGCCAGCAGCGTAGAGATGACGGGCGAGCAGTACTTC | CASSVEMTGEQYF
TRBJ2-2 | TRBV28 | . | . | TGTGCCAGCACGCGGGGCGATTTGAACACCGGGGAGCTGTTTTTT | CASTRGDLNTGELFF
TRBJ2-3 | TRBV19 | TRBD1 | . | TGTGCCAGTAGTCCCTGGAGACAGGGCAGGGAGTTTACAGATACGCAGTATTTT | CASSPWRQGREFTDTQYF
TRBJ1-1 | TRBV5-1 | TRBD1 | . | TGCGCCAGCAGTTCGGACAGGGGGGACACTGAAGCTTTCTTT | CASSSDRGDTEAFF
TRBJ2-1 | TRBV21-1 | . | . | TGTGCCAGCAGCAAAGCACCCCTAGCTTCCTACAATGAGCAGTTCTTC | CASSKAPLASYNEQFF
TRBJ2-7 | TRBV18 | TRBD1 | . | TGTGCCAGCTCCAGACAGGGATACGAGCAGTACTTC | CASSRQGYEQYF
TRBJ2-1 | TRBV5-4 | . | once | TGTGCCAGCAGCTTAGGGCTAGCCGTGGGTGAGCAGTTCTTC | CASSLGLAVGEQFF
TRBJ2-7 | TRBV29-1 | TRBD2 | . | TGCAGCGTTGAAGAGTTAGCGGGAGCCGAGCAGTACTTC | CSVEELAGAEQYF
TRBJ2-1 | TRBV5-4 | . | . | TGTGCCAGCAGCCCTAGGCCCAGCGAGGACAATGAGCAGTTCTTC | CASSPRPSEDNEQFF
TRBJ2-1 | TRBV28 | . | . | TGTGCCAGCGCTCGTCAACTCATGGCGGGACCCCCCAATGAGCAGTTCTTC | CASARQLMAGPPNEQFF
TRBJ2-1 | TRBV30 | TRBD2 | once | TGTGCCTGGAGTGTACGGCTAGCGGGAGTCAATGAGCAGTTCTTC | CAWSVRLAGVNEQFF
TRBJ1-1 | TRBV5-1 | TRBD1 | . | TGCGCCAGCACCTTACATGGACAGGGGGGCACTGAAGCTTTCTTT | CASTLHGQGGTEAFF
TRBJ2-5 | TRBV4-1 | TRBD2 | . | TGCGCCAGCAGCCAAGAAGCGACTAGCGGCCGGGGGGCCCAGTACTTC | CASSQEATSGRGAQYF
TRBJ2-1 | TRBV7-6 | . | . | TGTGCCAGCAGCTTACCGGGGACCTACAATGAGCAGTTCTTC | CASSLPGTYNEQFF
TRBJ2-7 | TRBV28 | TRBD2 | . | TGTGCCAGCATCAAAGGGCCAGCGGGAGCATCCTACGAGCAGTACTTC | CASIKGPAGASYEQYF
TRBJ1-3 | TRBV5-1 | TRBD1 | . | TGCGCCAGCAGCCTTACAGGGGGCTCGGGAAACACCATATATTTT | CASSLTGGSGNTIYF
TRBJ2-3 | TRBV7-9 | TRBD2 | . | TGTGCCAGCAGCTTAGCTAGCGGGAGGACGGCAGATACGCAGTATTTT | CASSLASGRTADTQYF
TRBJ2-2 | TRBV2 | . | . | TGTGCCAGCACCCAAAGGGGAATCGTGGACACCGGGGAGCTGTTTTTT | CASTQRGIVDTGELFF
TRBJ2-5 | TRBV5-4 | . | . | TGTGCCAGCAGCTGGGGGCCTACGACAGCCCAAGAGACCCAGTACTTC | CASSWGPTTAQETQYF
TRBJ1-6 | TRBV7-6 | TRBD1 | . | TGTGCCAGCAGCCAATCCGGGACAGGAAATTCACCCCTCCACTTT | CASSQSGTGNSPLHF
TRBJ2-3 | TRBV28 | . | . | TGTGCCAGCAGCTCAGGGTTCACAGATACGCAGTATTTT | CASSSGFTDTQYF
TRBJ2-1 | TRBV6-6 | TRBD2 | . | TGTGCCAGCATTCCTAGCGGGGGCTCCTACAATGAGCAGTTCTTC | CASIPSGGSYNEQFF
TRBJ2-7 | TRBV28 | . | . | TGTGCCAGCAGGTTCGGGGTACAGCACCCCAGCTCCTACGAGCAGTACTTC | CASRFGVQHPSSYEQYF
TRBJ2-7 | TRBV11-2 | TRBD1 | . | TGTGCCAGCAGCATCCCGGGACAGGGGTCGTACGAGCAGTACTTC | CASSIPGQGSYEQYF
TRBJ2-7 | TRBV7-9 | . | . | TGTGCCAGCAGCTCTCACAGAGCCTACGAGCAGTACTTC | CASSSHRAYEQYF
TRBJ2-1 | TRBV28 | TRBD2 | . | TGTGCCACCAGAGGGACTAGCGGGACTCACGGGATGGATGAGCAGTTCTTC | CATRGTSGTHGMDEQFF
TRBJ2-2 | TRBV4-3 | . | . | TGCGCCAGCAGCCAAGTGGCGAGGGCCGGGGAGCTGTTTTTT | CASSQVARAGELFF
TRBJ1-6 | TRBV27 | TRBD1 | . | TGTGCCAGCAGTTTCAACGGACAGGGTAATTCACCCCTCCACTTT | CASSFNGQGNSPLHF
TRBJ1-2 | TRBV5-1 | . | . | TGCGCCAGCAGCTTGGCAGGGGAGTATGGCTACACCTTC | CASSLAGEYGYTF
TRBJ2-1 | TRBV6-1 | TRBD1 | once | TGTGCCAGCAGTGTCGACAGGGGGCGTGAGCAGTTCTTC | CASSVDRGREQFF
TRBJ2-7 | TRBV5-4 | TRBD2 | . | TGTGCCAGCAGCTTGGCAGGAGCGGGAGGCCCCTACGAGCAGTACTTC | CASSLAGAGGPYEQYF
TRBJ1-1 | TRBV7-2 | . | . | TGTGCCAGCAGCCTACAGGGTTACACTGAAGCTTTCTTT | CASSLQGYTEAFF
TRBJ2-3 | TRBV10-1 | TRBD2 | . | TGCGCCAGCAGCTGGACTAGCGTGAGAGATACGCAGTATTTT | CASSWTSVRDTQYF
TRBJ1-6 | TRBV28 | . | . | TGTGCCAGCAGTTTTCTTGACAGGCAAATAAGTAATTCACCCCTCCACTTT | CASSFLDRQISNSPLHF
TRBJ2-7 | TRBV6-5 | TRBD1 | . | TGTGCCAGCAGGACAGGGGGATCCTACGAGCAGTACTTC | CASRTGGSYEQYF
TRBJ1-5 | TRBV7-2 | TRBD1 | . | TGTGCCAGCAGCGTCGACAGGGTCAGTCAGCATTTT | CASSVDRVSQHF
TRBJ1-4 | TRBV28 | TRBD1 | . | TGTGCCAGCAGTTTACAGGGGGAGGCTGAAAAACTGTTTTTT | CASSLQGEAEKLFF
TRBJ2-5 | TRBV30 | TRBD2 | . | TGTGCCTGGAGCCAGCGGGGCCAAGAGACCCAGTACTTC | CAWSQRGQETQYF
TRBJ1-1 | TRBV2 | TRBD1 | . | TGTGCCAGTAGGGGACAGGACAGGTCTCGAGCTTTCTTT | CASRGQDRSRAFF
TRBJ2-2 | TRBV28 | . | . | TGTGCCAGCAGTCCCCCCCAGAGGAGCTTGGTGGGCACCGGGGAGCTGTTTTTT | CASSPPQRSLVGTGELFF
TRBJ1-1 | TRBV28 | TRBD1 | . | TGTGCCAGCACTTATTTACCGGGACAGGGGAACACTGAAGCTTTCTTT | CASTYLPGQGNTEAFF
TRBJ2-7 | TRBV5-1 | TRBD2 | . | TGCGCCAGCAGCTTGGTTGCGGGAGGGCCTTACGAGCAGTACTTC | CASSLVAGGPYEQYF
TRBJ2-3 | TRBV19 | . | . | TGTGCCAGTACCGAGGCCCTTTCCAGACATACGCAGTATTTT | CASTEALSRHTQYF
TRBJ2-7 | TRBV10-3 | TRBD1 | once | TGTGCCATCAGTGAGTCCGGGACAGAAACCTACGAGCAGTACTTC | CAISESGTETYEQYF
TRBJ2-2 | TRBV5-1 | . | . | TGCGCCAGCAGCTTAGGCAGGGTTGGCACCGGGGAGCTGTTTTTT | CASSLGRVGTGELFF
TRBJ2-5 | TRBV25-1 | TRBD2 | . | TGTGCCAGCAGTGAGGGTAGCGGGAGGGAGGGGGAGACCCAGTACTTC | CASSEGSGREGETQYF
TRBJ1-2 | TRBV5-6 | . | . | TGTGCCAGCAGCTTAGGGGGACGGGCGTATGGCTACACCTTC | CASSLGGRAYGYTF
TRBJ2-7 | TRBV6-1 | TRBD2 | . | TGTGCCAGCAGTACTCTAGCGGGGGCCCACTACGAGCAGTACTTC | CASSTLAGAHYEQYF
TRBJ1-5 | TRBV6-5 | TRBD1 | . | TGTGCCACCGACAGGGGTGATCAGCCCCAGCATTTT | CATDRGDQPQHF
TRBJ1-4 | TRBV20-1 | . | few | TGCAGTGCTAGAGTCAGGGAAAAACTGTTTTTT | CSARVREKLFF
TRBJ2-1 | TRBV19 | TRBD2 | . | TGTGCCAGTAGTTCGCGGACTAGCCAAATCTTTCTAAGGAATGAGCAGTTCTTC | CASSSRTSQIFLRNEQFF
TRBJ1-5 | TRBV28 | . | . | TGTGCCAGCAGTTTAGCGGGTCGGAGCAATCAGCCCCAGCATTTT | CASSLAGRSNQPQHF
TRBJ1-6 | TRBV5-1 | TRBD1 | . | TGCGCCAGCAGCTTGACGGCAGGGGGAGGTAATTCACCCCTCCACTTT | CASSLTAGGGNSPLHF
TRBJ2-7 | TRBV6-6 | TRBD2 | . | TGTGCCAGCAGTTACGGGTCGGGGGGGATCTCCTACGAGCAGTACTTC | CASSYGSGGISYEQYF
TRBJ1-1 | TRBV19 | . | . | TGTGCCAGTAGAAGGAGTAACACTGAAGCTTTCTTT | CASRRSNTEAFF
TRBJ1-1 | TRBV10-3 | . | . | TGTGCCATCAGGCCCCCCGGTACTATGAACACTGAAGCTTTCTTT | CAIRPPGTMNTEAFF